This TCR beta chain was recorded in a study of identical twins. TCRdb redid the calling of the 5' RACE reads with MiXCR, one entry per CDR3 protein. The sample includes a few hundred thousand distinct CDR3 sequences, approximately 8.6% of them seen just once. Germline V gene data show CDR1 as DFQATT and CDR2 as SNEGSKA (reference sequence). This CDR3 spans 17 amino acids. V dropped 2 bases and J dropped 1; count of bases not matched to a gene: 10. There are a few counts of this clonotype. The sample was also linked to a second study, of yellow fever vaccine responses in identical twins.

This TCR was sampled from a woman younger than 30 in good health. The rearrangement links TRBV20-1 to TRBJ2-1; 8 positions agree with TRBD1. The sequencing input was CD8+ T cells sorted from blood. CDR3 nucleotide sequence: TGCAGTGCTAGACCCTCGGGACAGGCCCTATCCTACAATGAGCAGTTCTTC. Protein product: CSARPSGQALSYNEQFF.